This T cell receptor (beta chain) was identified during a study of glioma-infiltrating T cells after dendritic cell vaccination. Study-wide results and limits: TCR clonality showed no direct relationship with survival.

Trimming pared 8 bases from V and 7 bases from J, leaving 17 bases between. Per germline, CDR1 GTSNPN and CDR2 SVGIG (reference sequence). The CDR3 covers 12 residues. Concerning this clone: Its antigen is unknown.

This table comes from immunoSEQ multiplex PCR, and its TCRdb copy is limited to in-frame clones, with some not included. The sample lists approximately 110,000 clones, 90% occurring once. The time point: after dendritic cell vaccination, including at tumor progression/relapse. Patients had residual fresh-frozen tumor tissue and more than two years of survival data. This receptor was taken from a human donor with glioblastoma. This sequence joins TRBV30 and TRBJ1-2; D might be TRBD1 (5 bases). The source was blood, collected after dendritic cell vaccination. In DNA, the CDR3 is TGTGCCGCAACCCGGGGGGTTAGTGGCTACACCTTC. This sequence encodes CAATRGVSGYTF.